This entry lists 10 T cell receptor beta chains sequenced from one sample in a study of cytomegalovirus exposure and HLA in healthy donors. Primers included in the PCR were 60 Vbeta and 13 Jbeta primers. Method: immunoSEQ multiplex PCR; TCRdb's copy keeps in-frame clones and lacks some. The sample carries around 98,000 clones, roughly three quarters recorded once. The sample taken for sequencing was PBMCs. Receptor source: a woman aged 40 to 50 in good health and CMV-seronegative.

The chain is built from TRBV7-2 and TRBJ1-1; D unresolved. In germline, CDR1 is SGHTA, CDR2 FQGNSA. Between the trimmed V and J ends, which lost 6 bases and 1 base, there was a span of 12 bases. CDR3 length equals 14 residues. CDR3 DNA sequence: TGTGCCAGCAGTCGTACAGACCCGAACACTGAAGCTTTCTTT. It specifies CASSRTDPNTEAFF.

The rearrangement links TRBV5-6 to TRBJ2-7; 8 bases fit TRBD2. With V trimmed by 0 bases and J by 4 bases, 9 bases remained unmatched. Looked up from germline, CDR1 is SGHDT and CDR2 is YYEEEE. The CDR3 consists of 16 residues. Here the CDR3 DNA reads TGTGCCAGCAGCTTGGCCGGGGGGGCAGGTTGGTACGAGCAGTACTTC. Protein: CASSLAGGAGWYEQYF. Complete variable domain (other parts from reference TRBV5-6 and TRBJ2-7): DAGVTQSPTHLIKTRGQQVTLRCSPKSGHDTVSWYQQALGQGPQFIFQYYEEEERQRGNFPDRFSGHQFPNYSSELNVNALLLGDSALYLCASSLAGGAGWYEQYFGPGTRLTVT.

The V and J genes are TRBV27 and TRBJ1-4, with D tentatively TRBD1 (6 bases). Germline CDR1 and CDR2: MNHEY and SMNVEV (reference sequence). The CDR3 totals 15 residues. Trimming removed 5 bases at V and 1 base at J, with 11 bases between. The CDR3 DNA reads TGTGCCAGCAGTCTCTCAGGGGTAACTAATGAAAAACTGTTTTTT. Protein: CASSLSGVTNEKLFF.

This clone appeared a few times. The CDR3 nucleotides are TGTGCCAGCAGGACCCGTGCAGGGAACACTGAAGCTTTCTTT. Translation: CASRTRAGNTEAFF. This chain links TRBV6-5 with TRBJ1-1, with no clear D. CDR1 MNHEY and CDR2 SVGAGI come from the germline V gene. V lost 6 bases and J 1 base, leaving 12 bases between the germline ends. This CDR3 region has 14 residues.

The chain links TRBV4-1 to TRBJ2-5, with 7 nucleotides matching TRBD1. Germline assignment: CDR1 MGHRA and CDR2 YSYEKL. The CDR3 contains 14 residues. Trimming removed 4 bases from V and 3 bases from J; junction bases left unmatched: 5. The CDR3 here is CASSLAGGKETQYF. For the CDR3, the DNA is TGCGCCAGCAGCCTTGCAGGGGGAAAAGAGACCCAGTACTTC.

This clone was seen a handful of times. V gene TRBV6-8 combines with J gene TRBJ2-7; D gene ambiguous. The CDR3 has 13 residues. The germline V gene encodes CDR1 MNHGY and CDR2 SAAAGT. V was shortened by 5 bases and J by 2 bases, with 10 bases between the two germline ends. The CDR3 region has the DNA TGTGCCAGCAGTCTCGACTTCGCCTACGAGCAGTACTTC. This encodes CASSLDFAYEQYF.

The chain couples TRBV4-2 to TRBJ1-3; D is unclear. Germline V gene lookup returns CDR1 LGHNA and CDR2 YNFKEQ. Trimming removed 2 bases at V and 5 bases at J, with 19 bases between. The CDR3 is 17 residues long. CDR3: CASSQLSGEGSRNTIYF. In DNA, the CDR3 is TGTGCCAGCAGCCAACTCTCTGGAGAGGGTAGCAGAAACACCATATATTTT.

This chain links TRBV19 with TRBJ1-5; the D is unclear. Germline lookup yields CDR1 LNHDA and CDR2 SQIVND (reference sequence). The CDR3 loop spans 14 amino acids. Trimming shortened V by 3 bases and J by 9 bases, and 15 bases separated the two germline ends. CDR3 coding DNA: TGTGCCAGTAGTATCGAGGCCCGCGGCGGGCCCCAGCATTTT. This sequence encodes CASSIEARGGPQHF.

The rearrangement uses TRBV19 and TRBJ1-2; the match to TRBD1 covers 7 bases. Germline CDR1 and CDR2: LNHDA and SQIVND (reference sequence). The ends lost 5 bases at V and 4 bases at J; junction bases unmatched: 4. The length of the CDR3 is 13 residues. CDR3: CASSPGQVYGYTF. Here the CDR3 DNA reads TGTGCCAGTAGTCCTGGACAGGTCTATGGCTACACCTTC. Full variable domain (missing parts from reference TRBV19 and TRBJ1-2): DGGITQSPKYLFRKEGQNVTLSCEQNLNHDAMYWYRQDPGQGLRLIYYSQIVNDFQKGDIAEGYSVSREKKESFPLTVTSAQKNPTAFYLCASSPGQVYGYTFGSGTRLTVV.

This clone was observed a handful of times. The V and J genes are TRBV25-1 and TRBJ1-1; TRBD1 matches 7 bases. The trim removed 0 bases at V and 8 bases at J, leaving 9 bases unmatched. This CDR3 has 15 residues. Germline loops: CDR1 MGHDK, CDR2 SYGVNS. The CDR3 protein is CASSEYEAGGPEAFF. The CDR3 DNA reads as TGTGCCAGCAGTGAATACGAAGCAGGGGGTCCCGAAGCTTTCTTT. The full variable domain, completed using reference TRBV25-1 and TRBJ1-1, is EADIYQTPRYLVIGTGKKITLECSQTMGHDKMYWYQQDPGMELHLIHYSYGVNSTEKGDLSSESTVSRIRTEHFPLTLESARPSHTSQYLCASSEYEAGGPEAFFGQGTRLTVV.